The rows below give T cell receptor beta chains drawn from one sample of a study of blood T cells in healthy people across ages. TCRdb itself ran the 5' RACE reads through MiXCR, one entry per CDR3 protein. The sample includes about 1.7 million distinct CDR3 sequences, about 28% of them seen just once. The sequencing input was blood. Receptor source: a woman in her twenties or thirties in good health. Both conserved end residues are part of each CDR3. A D gene is named only where the DNA matches it firmly. Size values are once, few and many counts, or a class for expanded clones, and some rows have none.

TRBJ2-2,.,TRBV5-5,.,TGTGCCAGCACCGGGGGTAACACCGGGGAGCTGTTTTTT,CASTGGNTGELFF
TRBJ2-1,.,TRBV6-6,.,TGTGCCAGCAGTTACTCGCACAGGGACAATGAGCAGTTCTTC,CASSYSHRDNEQFF
TRBJ2-5,TRBD1,TRBV7-9,many,TGTGCCAGCAGCCCAGGGACAGGGCAAGAGACCCAGTACTTC,CASSPGTGQETQYF
TRBJ2-1,.,TRBV20-1,many,TGCAGTGCTAGGTTTGCCGACAATGAGCAGTTCTTC,CSARFADNEQFF
TRBJ2-5,TRBD2,TRBV6-5,.,TGTGCCAGCAGTTACGCGGCGGGGGGTCCCCAAGAGACCCAGTACTTC,CASSYAAGGPQETQYF
TRBJ2-5,TRBD1,TRBV5-1,few,TGCACCAGCAGCTGGGGACAGGGGCAGTTTACCCAGTACTTC,CTSSWGQGQFTQYF
TRBJ2-6,.,TRBV11-2,many,TGTGCCAGCAGGATTGGGTGCTCTGGGGCCAACGTCCTGACTTTC,CASRIGCSGANVLTF
TRBJ1-5,.,TRBV7-6,.,TGTGCCAGCAGCCCCGGGAGGACTGGCAATCAGCCCCAGCATTTT,CASSPGRTGNQPQHF
TRBJ2-1,.,TRBV5-1,few,TGCGCCAGCAGCTTCGGGGTCTTTAATGAGCAGTTCTTC,CASSFGVFNEQFF
TRBJ1-3,.,TRBV6-5,.,TGTGCCAGCAGTAACCCAGGGAGAAACACCATATATTTT,CASSNPGRNTIYF
TRBJ2-1,.,TRBV5-1,.,TGCGCCAGCAAAATCGATTCGAGCTCCTACAATGAGCAGTTCTTC,CASKIDSSSYNEQFF
TRBJ2-2,.,TRBV12-3/TRBV12-4,few,TGTGCCAGCAGTTCCGCAGGGTCTGGCACCGGGGAGCTGTTTTTT,CASSSAGSGTGELFF
TRBJ1-2,.,TRBV20-1,few,TGCAGTGCTAGATATCAGAGGGAAAACTATGGCTACACCTTC,CSARYQRENYGYTF
TRBJ2-7,TRBD2,TRBV9,.,TGTGCCAGCAACCTAGCGGGAGTGAACGAGCAGTACTTC,CASNLAGVNEQYF
TRBJ1-2,.,TRBV20-1,many,TGCAGCCGACCTGCAGATAAAGGGGATGGCTACACCTTC,CSRPADKGDGYTF
TRBJ1-5,.,TRBV6-6,few,TGTGCCAGCATCGGAGAACAACGGGGCAATCAGCCCCAGCATTTT,CASIGEQRGNQPQHF
TRBJ2-3,.,TRBV7-3,.,TGTGCCAGCACGCCCCGGGGCCAAAGCACAGATACGCAGTATTTT,CASTPRGQSTDTQYF
TRBJ2-1,.,TRBV20-1,.,TGCAGTGCGGACAGGGAGGGAATTAGGTACAATGAGCAGTTCTTC,CSADREGIRYNEQFF
TRBJ2-1,TRBD2,TRBV25-1,many,TGTGCCAGCAGTGAAGGGACTAGCGGGATTGGGTCCTACAATGAGCAGTTCTTC,CASSEGTSGIGSYNEQFF
TRBJ2-7,TRBD1,TRBV5-4,.,TGTGCCAGCAGCCCTGGACAGGCGGGCCCCGAGGACGAGCAGTACTTC,CASSPGQAGPEDEQYF
TRBJ2-7,TRBD2,TRBV20-1,few,TGCAGTGCTAGGACTAGCGGGCCCCCCTACGAGCAGTACTTC,CSARTSGPPYEQYF
TRBJ2-1,TRBD2,TRBV12-3/TRBV12-4,.,TGTGCCAGCAGTTTAGTCTCGGTGGGACTAGCGGGAAAGAATGAGCAGTTCTTC,CASSLVSVGLAGKNEQFF
TRBJ2-7,TRBD2,TRBV12-3/TRBV12-4,many,TGTGCCAGCACCCCCTGGGAGGGGCACGAGCAGTACTTC,CASTPWEGHEQYF
TRBJ2-7,.,TRBV5-1,many,TGCGCCAGCAGCTTGAACGGGGGGCTGGCCTACGAGCAGTACTTC,CASSLNGGLAYEQYF
TRBJ2-1,TRBD2,TRBV7-2,.,TGTGCCAGCACGGGGGGGCTAGCGGACAATGAGCAGTTCTTC,CASTGGLADNEQFF
TRBJ2-1,TRBD2,TRBV7-9,few,TGTGCCAGCAGCTCGACTAGCGGGAGGAACAATGAGCAGTTCTTC,CASSSTSGRNNEQFF
TRBJ2-7,TRBD2,TRBV28,.,TGTGCCGTCCTCGGGGGGGTAGCGGGGGGTTTCTACGAGCAGTACTTC,CAVLGGVAGGFYEQYF
TRBJ1-6,TRBD1,TRBV6-6,few,TGTGCCAGCAGCTACCAGGGGGCTCATTCACCCCTCCACTTT,CASSYQGAHSPLHF
TRBJ1-5,.,TRBV9,many,TGTGCCAGCAGGGAGGGTGGCAATCAGCCCCAGCATTTT,CASREGGNQPQHF
TRBJ1-1,.,TRBV5-1,.,TGCGCCAGCAGCTTGGGTCCGAAGTCGGGGGAAGCTTTCTTT,CASSLGPKSGEAFF
TRBJ2-7,.,TRBV5-1,few,TGCGCCAGCAGCTCCGAATCGGGACTTTACTACGAGCAGTACTTC,CASSSESGLYYEQYF
TRBJ2-5,.,TRBV2,.,TGTGCCAGCAGTGACAGGGGGGTTTTAGAAGAGACCCAGTACTTC,CASSDRGVLEETQYF
TRBJ1-2,TRBD1,TRBV28,few,TGTGCCAGCAGTTACGACAGGGCGGACTATGGCTACACCTTC,CASSYDRADYGYTF
TRBJ2-6,TRBD1,TRBV7-9,few,TGTGCCAGCAGCTTGACAGGGGGCGCAACTGGGGCCAACGTCCTGACTTTC,CASSLTGGATGANVLTF
TRBJ2-5,.,TRBV12-3/TRBV12-4,few,TGTGCTAGCAGCTCCACCAGGGTGAGGGAGACCCAGTACTTC,CASSSTRVRETQYF
TRBJ2-3,.,TRBV6-5,few,TGTGCCAGCAGTTACTCGTGGGAGCCAGGCACAGATACGCAGTATTTT,CASSYSWEPGTDTQYF
TRBJ1-2,.,TRBV7-8,few,TGTGCCAGCAGCCCAGCTGGGGTTATTTATGGCTACACCTTC,CASSPAGVIYGYTF
TRBJ2-6,.,TRBV3-1,.,TGTGCCAGCAGCCAAGGGGGCAGGGCCGCTGGGGCCAACGTCCTGACTTTC,CASSQGGRAAGANVLTF